Listed here are 8 T cell receptor beta chains from one sample, sequenced in a study of blood T cell repertoires in COVID-19. Generated by immunoSEQ multiplex PCR, the TCRdb table keeps only in-frame clones and is missing some. The sample has a few hundred thousand clones, over 80% seen once. Sequenced material: PBMCs or T cells enriched from blood (not recorded which). The receptors were sampled from a man aged 25-40 years who had recovered from COVID-19.

The V call is TRBV5-1, the J call TRBJ1-2; TRBD1 agrees at 8 bases. With V trimmed by 0 bases and J by 7 bases, 8 bases remained unmatched. The CDR3 has 15 residues. Germline-derived CDR1 and CDR2 are SGHRS and YFSETQ. CDR3 DNA sequence: TGCGCCAGCAGCTTGGCGGCGGGACAGGCAGGTGGCTACACCTTC. Its translation: CASSLAAGQAGGYTF. The variable domain in full, with the rest retrieved from reference TRBV5-1 and TRBJ1-2, is KAGVTQTPRYLIKTRGQQVTLSCSPISGHRSVSWYQQTPGQGLQFLFEYFSETQRNKGNFPGRFSGRQFSNSRSEMNVSTLELGDSALYLCASSLAAGQAGGYTFGSGTRLTVV.

This chain uses TRBV3-1 (or the pseudogene TRBV3-2) with TRBJ2-5, with TRBD2 matching over 7 bases. In germline, CDR1 is LGHDT, CDR2 YNNKEL (reference sequence). V was clipped by 2 bases and J by 0 bases; unmatched bases: 9. This CDR3 spans 17 amino acids. The CDR3 DNA reads TGTGCCAGCAGCCAATACGGAGGGGAGGGAGACCAAGAGACCCAGTACTTC. Protein product: CASSQYGGEGDQETQYF.

The chain joins TRBV19 to TRBJ1-5; the D gene is possibly TRBD1 (6 bases). Germline V gene lookup returns CDR1 LNHDA and CDR2 SQIVND (reference sequence). This CDR3 spans 15 amino acids. V lost 4 bases, J lost 3 bases, and 13 bases lay in between. This chain's CDR3 is CASSTSTGINQPQHF. Here the CDR3 DNA reads TGTGCCAGTAGTACCTCCACAGGGATCAATCAGCCCCAGCATTTT.

The V and J genes are TRBV27 and TRBJ2-7; D is possibly TRBD1 (5 bases). The germline CDR1 and CDR2 sequences are MNHEY and SMNVEV (reference sequence). V shed 6 bases and J shed 4 bases, with 13 bases lying between them. CDR3 length: 13 amino acids. The CDR3: CASSHPPGYEQYF. For the CDR3, the DNA is TGTGCCAGCAGCCACCCCCCAGGGTACGAGCAGTACTTC.

The chain links TRBV7-8 to TRBJ1-3, with 7 bases matching TRBD1. Germline V gives CDR1 SGHVS, CDR2 FQNEAQ. The CDR3 consists of 17 residues. Trimming at V came to 5 bases and at J to 4 bases, leaving 14 bases not matched to a gene. CDR3 DNA: TGTGCCAGCAGCATAAAAAGACAGGGCCTGGGCGGAAACACCATATATTTT. It yields the protein CASSIKRQGLGGNTIYF.

The genes are TRBV7-9 and TRBJ2-3; the match to TRBD2 covers 10 bases. V was clipped by 5 bases and J by 6 bases; unmatched bases: 2. The CDR3 totals 13 residues. Per germline, CDR1 SEHNR and CDR2 FQNEAQ (reference sequence). The CDR3: CASSQAGGDTQYF. In DNA form, the CDR3 reads TGTGCCAGCAGCCAAGCGGGGGGGGATACGCAGTATTTT.

The chain is built from TRBV6-1 and TRBJ2-1; TRBD1 matches at 7 bases. Losses at the gene ends were 2 bases for V and 2 bases for J; bases not matched to a gene: 6. Germline V gives CDR1 MNHNS, CDR2 SASEGT. The CDR3 sequence is 16 residues long. CDR3 in amino acids: CASSELRTGTYNEQFF. In DNA form, the CDR3 reads TGTGCCAGCAGTGAATTACGGACAGGAACCTACAATGAGCAGTTCTTC.

The gene calls are TRBV7-6 and TRBJ2-1, with 8 bases matching TRBD2. The CDR3 contains 16 residues. Germline V gene data show CDR1 as SGHVS and CDR2 as FNYEAQ. Losses at the gene ends were 1 base for V and 3 bases for J; bases not matched to a gene: 5. CDR3 sequence reads: CASSLEAGAFYNEQFF. The DNA of the CDR3 is TGTGCCAGCAGCTTAGAAGCGGGGGCCTTCTACAATGAGCAGTTCTTC.